This entry is about one TCR beta chain. No antigen is known for it. This record comes from a study of T cells in Graves' hyperthyroidism and ophthalmopathy. On the study more broadly: Peripheral blood samples were taken at initial diagnosis, prior to any treatment.

Between the trimmed V and J ends, which lost 1 base and 3 bases, there was a span of 4 bases. CDR1 is LGHNT and CDR2 is FRNRAP in the germline V gene. The CDR3 is made up of 12 amino acids. General study results and limits: Most thyroid clonotypes that were expanded above 0.001 also turned up in blood.

Patients having uncontrolled infection, another autoimmune disease, pregnancy or lactation were not included. PBMCs stemmed from less than 13 ml fresh peripheral blood. Amplification of TCR beta CDR3 regions was performed using RNA transcripts as template. HTBI primers were the set used in a first-round RT-PCR of the TCR CDR3. TCRdb called the multiplex PCR reads again in MiXCR, with one record for every CDR3 protein. This table has approximately 320,000 distinct CDR3 sequences, approximately 15% appearing once. This sequence originates from a man under 40 with Graves' hyperthyroidism. V gene TRBV12-5 combines with J gene TRBJ2-7; no firm D call. Sequenced: blood. CDR3 amino acids: CASGLALYEQYF. The CDR3 nucleotides are TGTGCTAGTGGTTTGGCCCTCTACGAGCAGTACTTC. The complete variable domain, with remaining parts taken from reference TRBV12-5 and TRBJ2-7, reads DARVTQTPRHKVTEMGQEVTMRCQPILGHNTVFWYRQTMMQGLELLAYFRNRAPLDDSGMPKDRFSAEMPDATLATLKIQPSEPRDSAVYFCASGLALYEQYFGPGTRLTVT.